Listed here are 28 T cell receptor beta chains from one sample, sequenced in a study of T cells in Graves' hyperthyroidism and ophthalmopathy. From RNA transcripts, TCR beta CDR3 regions were amplified. In the first-round RT-PCR of the TCR CDR3, the HTBI primer set was used. MiXCR, run by TCRdb on the multiplex PCR reads, gives a single entry per CDR3 protein. The sample gives more than 300,000 distinct CDR3 sequences, about 18% of which show up once; approximately 35% is in the top ten. Material for sequencing was blood. The receptors originated from a woman aged 25 to 39 with Graves' hyperthyroidism that later progressed to Graves' ophthalmopathy.

At least ten counts were recorded for this clonotype. The chain is built from TRBV12-5 and TRBJ2-2; D ambiguous. Germline V CDR1 and CDR2: LGHNT, FRNRAP. The V end lost 2 bases, the J end lost 1 base, and 14 bases lay between the germline ends. The CDR3 is 17 amino acids. The CDR3 is CASGLLIDPKNTGELFF. The CDR3 DNA sequence: TGTGCTAGTGGTTTGCTAATAGACCCGAAGAACACCGGGGAGCTGTTTTTT.

In its sample, this clonotype was seen many times. V is TRBV6-1 and J is TRBJ2-5, with TRBD2 matching over 8 bases. The CDR3 covers 14 residues. With 7 bases clipped from V and 0 bases from J, the junction kept 4 bases outside the gene matches. Germline V CDR1 and CDR2: MNHNS, SASEGT. CDR3 DNA: TGTGCCAGCAAGAAGCGGGGGAACCAAGAGACCCAGTACTTC. Protein product: CASKKRGNQETQYF.

This clonotype showed up many times. V gene TRBV20-1 combines with J gene TRBJ1-5, with D possibly matching TRBD1 (5 bases). CDR3 length: 15 residues. Trimming took off 0 bases at V and 2 bases at J, with 11 bases between the two ends. Germline CDR1 and CDR2: DFQATT and SNEGSKA (reference sequence). The CDR3 DNA is TGCAGTGCTAGAGACGAGGGGTCTGGCAATCAGCCCCAGCATTTT. This codes for CSARDEGSGNQPQHF.

In its sample, this clonotype was seen many times. CDR3 sequence (DNA): TGTGCCAGCTTTCAAGACAGGGGGTACACCGGGGAGCTGTTTTTT. It yields the protein CASFQDRGYTGELFF. The chain couples TRBV7-8 to TRBJ2-2; 9 bases line up with TRBD1. Germline assignment: CDR1 SGHVS and CDR2 FQNEAQ. After removal of 8 bases from V and 3 bases from J, the junction contained 7 bases not matched to a gene. The CDR3 consists of 15 residues.

This clonotype was seen repeatedly, ten times or more. The V gene is TRBV7-9, the J gene TRBJ1-3; D not certain. Germline values: CDR1 SEHNR, CDR2 FQNEAQ (reference sequence). This CDR3 has 16 amino acids. Trimming shortened V by 5 bases and J by 0 bases, and 14 bases separated the two germline ends. The CDR3 DNA sequence: TGTGCCAGCAGCCCAGTACGGAGGACCTCTGGAAACACCATATATTTT. This sequence encodes CASSPVRRTSGNTIYF.

This clonotype was seen at least ten times. The chain employs TRBV12-3 or TRBV12-4 and TRBJ2-7, with D possibly TRBD2 on 5 matching bases. The CDR3 is 14 residues long. Trimming shortened V by 0 bases and J by 3 bases, and 9 bases separated the two germline ends. The CDR3 DNA reads TGTGCCAGCAGTTTAGCGCGAGGGTACTACGAGCAGTACTTC. Its protein product is CASSLARGYYEQYF.

This clonotype was detected many times. The genes are TRBV19 and TRBJ2-3, with TRBD2 identical over 7 bases. The V gene end was trimmed by 5 bases and the J gene end by 6 bases; junction bases not matched to a gene: 14. Per the germline V gene, CDR1 is LNHDA and CDR2 is SQIVND (reference sequence). The CDR3 sequence is 16 residues long. The CDR3 sequence: CASSVTVISGSDTQYF. The CDR3 coding sequence is TGTGCCAGTAGTGTGACAGTTATTAGCGGGTCCGATACGCAGTATTTT.

This clonotype has just a few counts. The gene calls are TRBV19 and TRBJ2-3, with D unresolved. V lost 3 bases and J 2 bases, leaving 9 bases between the germline ends. The length of the CDR3 is 14 residues. Germline lookup yields CDR1 LNHDA and CDR2 SQIVND (reference sequence). Written as DNA, the CDR3 is TGTGCCAGTAGTATCGGACCAGCCACAGATACGCAGTATTTT. Protein: CASSIGPATDTQYF. The entire variable domain, with the rest obtained from reference TRBV19 and TRBJ2-3, is as follows: DGGITQSPKYLFRKEGQNVTLSCEQNLNHDAMYWYRQDPGQGLRLIYYSQIVNDFQKGDIAEGYSVSREKKESFPLTVTSAQKNPTAFYLCASSIGPATDTQYFGPGTRLTVL.

V usage is TRBV29-1 and J usage is TRBJ2-1; tentatively, D is TRBD1 (6 bases). The CDR3 contains 15 residues. Trimming cost V 6 bases and J 1 base, with 16 bases left between them. Germline CDR1 is SQVTM and CDR2 is ANQGSEA. The CDR3 nucleotides are TGCAGCGTCGCCGGACAGTACCCTTCCTACAATGAGCAGTTCTTC. This sequence encodes CSVAGQYPSYNEQFF.

This clonotype turned up a few times. In DNA, the CDR3 is TGTGCCAGTACGCAGGGAGGGCACACTGAAGCTTTCTTT. This sequence encodes CASTQGGHTEAFF. The chain carries TRBV19 and TRBJ1-1; D perhaps matches TRBD1 (5 bases). The V and J ends lost 7 bases and 3 bases respectively, with 12 bases between them. The CDR3 length is 13 residues. CDR1 LNHDA and CDR2 SQIVND come from the germline V gene (reference sequence).

This clonotype was recorded many times. The chain carries TRBV6-5 and TRBJ2-3; 9 positions match TRBD2. V shed 4 bases, J shed 10 bases, and the junction held 6 bases outside the gene matches. CDR3 length: 13 residues. CDR1 MNHEY and CDR2 SVGAGI come from the germline V gene. DNA for the CDR3: TGTGCCAGCAGTTCGGGACTAGCTAGGGCGCAGTATTTT. It yields the protein CASSSGLARAQYF.

This clonotype was observed at least ten times. This sequence joins TRBV3-1 and TRBJ2-1; 7 bases are a match to TRBD1. Germline CDR1 LGHDT, CDR2 YNNKEL (reference sequence). This CDR3 region has 16 residues. V was clipped by 0 bases and J by 2 bases; unmatched bases: 4. The CDR3, as DNA: TGTGCCAGCAGCCAAGACTCAGGGGGAACCTACAATGAGCAGTTCTTC. Amino acid sequence: CASSQDSGGTYNEQFF.

This chain connects TRBV30 to TRBJ1-1; 8 nucleotides align to TRBD1. Looked up from germline, CDR1 is GTSNPN and CDR2 is SVGIG (reference sequence). Germline trimming cut 1 base from V and 1 base from J; bases unmatched to any gene: 2. The CDR3 contains 14 residues. The CDR3 loop is CAWSGDRGNTEAFF. The CDR3 coding sequence is TGTGCCTGGAGTGGCGACAGGGGGAACACTGAAGCTTTCTTT.

The table lists this clonotype with a few counts. This chain joins TRBV30 and TRBJ1-6; 9 bases fit TRBD1. The CDR3 extends over 14 amino acids. Germline lookup yields CDR1 GTSNPN and CDR2 SVGIG (reference sequence). V shed 4 bases and J 9 bases; nucleotides not matched to a gene: 7. The CDR3 nucleotides read TGTGCCTGGACCACGGACAGGGGTAGTTCACCCCTCCACTTT. This sequence encodes CAWTTDRGSSPLHF.

The chain combines TRBV6-1 with TRBJ2-3; D not certain. Germline V lookup: CDR1 MNHNS, CDR2 SASEGT. The germline V and J ends were trimmed by 3 bases and 1 base, with 14 bases remaining between them. The CDR3 totals 16 residues. The CDR3 is CASSEAEVRRTDTQYF. DNA of the CDR3: TGTGCCAGCAGTGAGGCGGAAGTAAGACGCACAGATACGCAGTATTTT.

V gene TRBV4-1 combines with J gene TRBJ2-7; D gene uncertain. V was pared by 1 base and J by 4 bases, with 8 bases between. From germline, CDR1 is MGHRA and CDR2 YSYEKL. The CDR3 has 13 residues. The DNA for the CDR3 is TGCGCCAGCAGCCAAGGATACGGGTACGAGCAGTACTTC. Its translation: CASSQGYGYEQYF.

There are a few counts of this clonotype. This chain joins TRBV30 and TRBJ1-5; D unclear. The CDR3 is made up of 13 amino acids. V lost 4 bases, J lost 4 bases, and 11 bases lay in between. Germline V gives CDR1 GTSNPN, CDR2 SVGIG (reference sequence). CDR3: CAWNQEANQPQHF. The CDR3 nucleotides read TGTGCCTGGAACCAAGAGGCGAATCAGCCCCAGCATTTT. The variable domain in full, completed from reference TRBV30 and TRBJ1-5, reads SQTIHQWPATLVQPVGSPLSLECTVEGTSNPNLYWYRQAAGRGLQLLFYSVGIGQISSEVPQNLSASRPQDRQFILSSKKLLLSDSGFYLCAWNQEANQPQHFGDGTRLSIL.

This clonotype was counted only a few times. The rearrangement uses TRBV25-1 and TRBJ1-5, with D tentatively TRBD1 (6 bases). In germline, CDR1 is MGHDK, CDR2 SYGVNS. The V end lost 4 bases, the J end lost 7 bases, and 20 bases lay between the germline ends. The CDR3 runs 16 residues. CDR3 loop: CASSAEKTGTGQPQHF. CDR3 nucleotide sequence: TGTGCCAGCAGTGCAGAAAAAACAGGGACGGGCCAGCCCCAGCATTTT.

On this clonotype itself: A junction end diverges from the germline sequence, so it may reflect a read error. The gene calls are TRBV7-3 and TRBJ2-7; D gene unclear. Per the germline V gene, CDR1 is SGHTA and CDR2 is FQGTGA. The CDR3 is 18 residues long. In DNA, the CDR3 is TGTGCCAGCAGCTTAACGTCCCCAACTCTACTCGACTCCTACGAGCAGCACTTC. As protein: CASSLTSPTLLDSYEQHF.

In its sample, this clonotype was seen a few times. The chain is built from TRBV14 and TRBJ2-7; D may correspond to TRBD1 or TRBD2 (6 bases each). V lost 3 bases and J 7 bases, leaving 13 bases between the germline ends. The CDR3 extends over 13 amino acids. The germline gives CDR1 SGHDN, CDR2 FVKESK. This chain's CDR3 is CASSQSGAGEQYV. CDR3 coding DNA: TGTGCCAGCAGCCAGTCAGGGGCGGGGGAGCAGTACGTC.

This clonotype was seen repeatedly, ten times or more. The genes are TRBV7-6 and TRBJ1-1; 7 nucleotides line up with TRBD1. Trimming at V came to 3 bases and at J to 1 base, leaving 8 bases not matched to a gene. The CDR3 runs to 16 residues. Germline CDR1 SGHVS, CDR2 FNYEAQ. As DNA, the CDR3 is TGTGCCAGCAGCTTGGCCCAGGGGGACCCGAACACTGAAGCTTTCTTT. Protein sequence: CASSLAQGDPNTEAFF.

With regard to this clonotype: A much larger clone differs from this one at a single base, so this may be a read error. The chain couples TRBV6-1 to TRBJ2-3; the D is unclear. Germline values: CDR1 MNHNS, CDR2 SASEGT. V lost 4 bases, J lost 3 bases, and 8 bases lay in between. The CDR3 extends over 13 amino acids. The CDR3, as DNA: TGTGCCAGCAGTGCCATCCGGACAGATACGCAGTATTTT. Protein product: CASSAIRTDTQYF.

This clonotype showed up just a few times. This chain uses TRBV5-1 with TRBJ2-2; D is ambiguous. From germline, CDR1 is SGHRS and CDR2 YFSETQ. Trimming pared 2 bases from V and 7 bases from J, leaving 3 bases between. The length of the CDR3 is 11 residues. CDR3 loop: CASSFGGELFF. The CDR3 coding sequence is TGCGCCAGCAGCTTCGGCGGGGAGCTGTTTTTT. The whole variable domain, filled in from reference TRBV5-1 and TRBJ2-2, reads KAGVTQTPRYLIKTRGQQVTLSCSPISGHRSVSWYQQTPGQGLQFLFEYFSETQRNKGNFPGRFSGRQFSNSRSEMNVSTLELGDSALYLCASSFGGELFFGEGSRLTVL.

This clonotype was seen repeatedly, ten times or more. The rearrangement joins TRBV30 to TRBJ1-5; D unclear. The CDR3 is made up of 17 amino acids. The germline V gene encodes CDR1 GTSNPN and CDR2 SVGIG (reference sequence). V was cut by 4 bases and J by 6 bases, with 25 bases left in between. CDR3 amino acids: CAWIGVGRPGRTQPQHF. CDR3 nucleotide sequence: TGTGCCTGGATTGGAGTTGGCAGGCCGGGTAGAACTCAGCCCCAGCATTTT.

This clonotype was detected ten times or more. The chain links TRBV5-1 to TRBJ2-3; no firm D call. CDR3 length: 14 amino acids. V gave up 2 bases and J gave up 4 bases, with 11 bases separating them. Germline V gives CDR1 SGHRS, CDR2 YFSETQ. CDR3 sequence (DNA): TGCGCCAGCAGCTTTTTCTTCGTTGCAGATACGCAGTATTTT. The encoded protein is CASSFFFVADTQYF.

In this sample, this clonotype turned up many times. CDR3 amino acids: CAAKQDELTINIQYF. The CDR3 DNA follows: TGTGCAGCGAAGCAGGACGAGCTTACCATAAACATTCAGTACTTC. The rearrangement uses TRBV2 and TRBJ2-4; D not resolved. Germline V gives CDR1 SNHLY, CDR2 FYNNEI. This CDR3 is 15 amino acids long.

This clonotype was detected ten times or more. V usage is TRBV27 and J usage is TRBJ2-5, with TRBD1 matching 10 bases. With 3 bases clipped from V and 2 bases from J, the junction kept 9 bases outside the gene matches. The CDR3 consists of 17 residues. Germline V gives CDR1 MNHEY, CDR2 SMNVEV (reference sequence). CDR3 sequence: CASSLSTGGGNQETQYF. CDR3 sequence (DNA): TGTGCCAGCAGTTTGTCGACAGGGGGCGGTAATCAAGAGACCCAGTACTTC.

The chain has TRBV4-1 and TRBJ2-7; 7 nucleotides match TRBD2. CDR1 is MGHRA and CDR2 is YSYEKL in the germline V gene. V was clipped by 0 bases and J by 7 bases; unmatched bases: 3. CDR3 size: 13 residues. The CDR3 coding sequence is TGCGCCAGCAGCCAAGATGGTAGCGGGGAGCAGTACTTC. It yields the protein CASSQDGSGEQYF.